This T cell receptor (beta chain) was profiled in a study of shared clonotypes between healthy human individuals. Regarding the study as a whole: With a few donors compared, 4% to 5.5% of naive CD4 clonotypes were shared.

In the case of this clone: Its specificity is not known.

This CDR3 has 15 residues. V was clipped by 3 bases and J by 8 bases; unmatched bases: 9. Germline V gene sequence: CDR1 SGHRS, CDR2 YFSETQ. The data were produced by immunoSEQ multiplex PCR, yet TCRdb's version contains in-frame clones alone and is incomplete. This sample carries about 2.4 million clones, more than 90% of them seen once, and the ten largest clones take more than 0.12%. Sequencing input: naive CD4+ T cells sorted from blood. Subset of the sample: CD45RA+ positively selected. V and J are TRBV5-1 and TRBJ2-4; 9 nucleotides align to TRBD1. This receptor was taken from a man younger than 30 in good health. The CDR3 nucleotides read TGCGCCAGCAGCTGGAACAGGGGGCGAGGAGACATTCAGTACTTC. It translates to CASSWNRGRGDIQYF.